This entry lists 20 T cell receptor beta chains sequenced from one sample in a study of cytomegalovirus exposure and HLA in healthy donors. The PCR contained 60 Vbeta and 13 Jbeta primers. Here immunoSEQ multiplex PCR was the method, and the copy in TCRdb shows in-frame clones only, minus some. The data contain roughly 130,000 clones, roughly 76% of them singletons. The sample comprised PBMCs. The receptors were gathered from a young man in good health and CMV-seronegative.

This clone appeared a few times. CDR3: CASSKPFAAPLYEQYF. The CDR3 coding sequence is TGTGCCAGTAGTAAACCCTTTGCGGCGCCTCTCTACGAGCAGTACTTC. J is TRBJ2-7 and V is TRBV19; the D is unclear. Germline-derived CDR1 and CDR2 are LNHDA and SQIVND (reference sequence). Trimming took off 4 bases at V and 3 bases at J, with 19 bases between the two ends. The CDR3 has 16 amino acids.

The gene calls are TRBV7-9 and TRBJ2-7; perhaps TRBD1 as D (6 bases). Germline V gene data show CDR1 as SEHNR and CDR2 as FQNEAQ (reference sequence). This CDR3 region has 14 residues. The germline V and J ends were trimmed by 6 bases and 5 bases, with 17 bases remaining between them. CDR3 sequence reads: CASRLTGQNHEQYF. The CDR3 DNA sequence: TGTGCCAGCAGGCTTACAGGGCAGAACCACGAGCAGTACTTC.

The CDR3 DNA sequence: TGTGCCAGTAGTAAGGGGGCAGGGGAGTGGGACGAGCAGTACTTC. As protein: CASSKGAGEWDEQYF. This chain uses TRBV19 with TRBJ2-7; TRBD1 aligns across 7 bases. Looked up from germline, CDR1 is LNHDA and CDR2 is SQIVND (reference sequence). There are 15 residues in the CDR3. J was trimmed by 5 bases and V by 4 bases; bases with no gene match: 11. Complete variable domain (other parts from reference TRBV19 and TRBJ2-7): DGGITQSPKYLFRKEGQNVTLSCEQNLNHDAMYWYRQDPGQGLRLIYYSQIVNDFQKGDIAEGYSVSREKKESFPLTVTSAQKNPTAFYLCASSKGAGEWDEQYFGPGTRLTVT.

V and J are TRBV6-1 and TRBJ1-5; D uncertain. V lost 8 bases to trimming and J lost 1 base, with 15 bases between them. This CDR3 has 15 amino acids. The germline gives CDR1 MNHNS, CDR2 SASEGT. CDR3 in amino acids: CASGGRVGSNQPQHF. The CDR3 DNA is TGTGCCAGCGGTGGGAGGGTCGGCAGCAATCAGCCCCAGCATTTT.

The genes are TRBV5-6 and TRBJ1-1; a weak D match, TRBD1 (5 bases). The CDR3 contains 15 residues. Trimming removed 4 bases from V and 4 bases from J, with 17 bases in between. CDR1 and CDR2 from the germline V gene are SGHDT and YYEEEE. The CDR3 bases are TGTGCCAGCAGCCCGGGGGGGGGTCTTAGCACTGAAGCTTTCTTT. Protein: CASSPGGGLSTEAFF.

This clone appeared a single time. This chain links TRBV29-1 with TRBJ2-2; 8 nucleotides line up with TRBD1. The CDR3 length is 14 residues. Germline-derived CDR1 and CDR2 are SQVTM and ANQGSEA. V lost 7 bases and J lost 0; bases outside the gene matches: 4. Here the CDR3 reads CSGGQGTNTGELFF. The CDR3, as DNA: TGCAGCGGAGGACAGGGTACGAACACCGGGGAGCTGTTTTTT.

The CDR3 is CASSPGTGNEGYTF. In DNA form, the CDR3 reads TGTGCCAGCTCACCAGGGACAGGGAATGAAGGCTACACCTTC. This chain uses TRBV18 with TRBJ1-2, with 9 bases matching TRBD1. CDR1 is KGHSH, CDR2 LQKENI, per germline. This CDR3 spans 14 amino acids. V lost 2 bases to trimming and J lost 8 bases; unmatched junction nucleotides: 6.

The V and J genes are TRBV4-2 and TRBJ2-2; 10 bases map to TRBD1. The ends lost 4 bases at V and 7 bases at J; junction bases unmatched: 9. CDR1 is LGHNA and CDR2 is YNFKEQ in the germline V gene. The CDR3 consists of 16 residues. As DNA, the CDR3 is TGTGCCAGCAGCCTCAAGCGGGACAGGGGTTTCGGGGAGCTGTTTTTT. Residues: CASSLKRDRGFGELFF.

The chain carries TRBV27 and TRBJ2-7, with 10 bases matching TRBD2. The CDR3 consists of 17 residues. Germline CDR1 is MNHEY and CDR2 is SMNVEV (reference sequence). The V segment lost 3 bases and the J segment 6 bases; nucleotides outside the gene matches: 14. In nucleotides, the CDR3 is TGTGCCAGCAGTTTGTGTTGTAGCGGGGGGTCCCCGTCCGAGCAGTACTTC. Translated, it gives CASSLCCSGGSPSEQYF.

The V gene is TRBV6-6, the J gene TRBJ1-4, with 11 nucleotides matching TRBD1. Trimming took 7 bases from V and 8 from J; bases not matched to a gene: 6. Per germline, CDR1 MNHNY and CDR2 SVGAGI (reference sequence). The CDR3 consists of 14 residues. This CDR3 reads CASIRTGGQEKLFF. The CDR3 coding sequence is TGTGCCAGCATCAGGACAGGGGGCCAGGAAAAACTGTTTTTT.

This rearrangement joins TRBV19 to TRBJ2-5, with 10 nucleotides matching TRBD2. The CDR3 sequence is 16 residues long. CDR1 and CDR2 from the germline V gene are LNHDA and SQIVND (reference sequence). J lost 4 bases, V lost 5 bases, and 10 bases had no gene match. The DNA for the CDR3 is TGTGCCAGTAGTCCGCATCCGGGACTAGCGCGAGAGACCCAGTACTTC. Its translation is CASSPHPGLARETQYF. The variable domain in full, with the rest retrieved from reference TRBV19 and TRBJ2-5, is DGGITQSPKYLFRKEGQNVTLSCEQNLNHDAMYWYRQDPGQGLRLIYYSQIVNDFQKGDIAEGYSVSREKKESFPLTVTSAQKNPTAFYLCASSPHPGLARETQYFGPGTRLLVL.

The J gene is TRBJ2-7, the V gene TRBV6-6; 13 bases map to TRBD2. This CDR3 region has 14 residues. Trimming removed 8 bases from V and 3 bases from J; junction bases left unmatched: 4. Per germline, CDR1 MNHNY and CDR2 SVGAGI (reference sequence). The CDR3 nucleotides read TGTGCCAGCGGTGGACTAGCGGGGGACTACGAGCAGTACTTC. This codes for CASGGLAGDYEQYF.

The chain carries TRBV4-3 and TRBJ1-2; D not resolved. Germline CDR1 LGHNA, CDR2 YSLEER. The CDR3 covers 16 residues. Trimming left V 2 bases short and J 0 bases short, with 13 bases between. CDR3 amino acids: CASSQSTSTPNYGYTF. Written as DNA, the CDR3 is TGCGCCAGCAGCCAATCAACTTCGACACCTAACTATGGCTACACCTTC.

This clone has a single count. The rearrangement uses TRBV19 and TRBJ2-5, with 7 bases that match TRBD1. The DNA matches TRBJ2-7 better at its end, which makes the J call doubtful. CDR3 length: 15 residues. CDR1 and CDR2 (germline): LNHDA, SQIVND (reference sequence). The CDR3 coding sequence is TGTGCCAGTAGTAACCCCGGGACAGTATCCTACGAGCAGTACTTC. This translates into CASSNPGTVSYEQYF.

This chain joins TRBV19 and TRBJ2-7, with 10 nucleotides matching TRBD1. Trimming cost V 3 bases and J 3 bases; bases outside gene matches: 8. Looked up from germline, CDR1 is LNHDA and CDR2 is SQIVND (reference sequence). CDR3 size: 16 residues. CDR3 bases: TGTGCCAGTAGTATGGGGACAGGGGATTGGGGCTACGAGCAGTACTTC. Translation: CASSMGTGDWGYEQYF.

This chain uses TRBV9 with TRBJ1-1; TRBD1 matches at 7 bases. The length of the CDR3 is 16 residues. V lost 0 bases and J lost 3; bases outside the gene matches: 8. CDR1 is SGDLS, CDR2 YYNGEE, per germline. The CDR3 region has the DNA TGTGCCAGCAGCGTAGGTCCCCGCACAGGGGACACTGAAGCTTTCTTT. It encodes CASSVGPRTGDTEAFF. Variable domain in full (rest from reference TRBV9 and TRBJ1-1): DSGVTQTPKHLITATGQRVTLRCSPRSGDLSVYWYQQSLDQGLQFLIQYYNGEERAKGNILERFSAQQFPDLHSELNLSSLELGDSALYFCASSVGPRTGDTEAFFGQGTRLTVV.

This clone occurred a few times. The chain has TRBV5-1 and TRBJ2-5; 10 nucleotides line up with TRBD1. This CDR3 comprises 18 residues. Germline CDR1 and CDR2: SGHRS and YFSETQ. J lost 5 bases, V lost 0 bases, and 13 bases had no gene match. The CDR3 DNA reads TGCGCCAGCAGCTTGGGCTCCGGGACAGGGGTAATTTTGGAGACCCAGTACTTC. This encodes CASSLGSGTGVILETQYF.

J is TRBJ1-2 and V is TRBV27, with D unclear. Germline assignment: CDR1 MNHEY and CDR2 SMNVEV (reference sequence). The CDR3 is 13 residues long. With 3 bases removed from V and 8 bases from J, the gap between germline ends came to 13 bases. The CDR3 spells CASSFSLLEGYTF. In DNA, the CDR3 is TGTGCCAGCAGTTTCAGCCTCCTAGAGGGCTACACCTTC.

The CDR3 region has the DNA TGTGCCAGCAGTCCTCCTAGCTCTGGAAACACCATATATTTT. It is translated as CASSPPSSGNTIYF. The gene calls are TRBV6-5 and TRBJ1-3, with unresolved D. The V end was cut by 5 bases, the J end by 0 bases, with 8 bases between. The CDR3 is 14 residues long. The germline gives CDR1 MNHEY, CDR2 SVGAGI.

The rearrangement links TRBV11-2 to TRBJ2-3; 11 bases are a match to TRBD2. Germline CDR1 and CDR2: SGHAT and FQNNGV. Unmatched junction bases numbered 12, after V lost 5 bases and J lost 8 bases. This CDR3 is 16 amino acids long. CDR3 amino acids: CASSVKGLAALGTQYF. CDR3 coding DNA: TGTGCCAGCAGCGTGAAGGGACTAGCGGCCCTTGGTACGCAGTATTTT.